The 16 T cell receptor beta chains given below trace back to one sample, sequenced in a study of T-cell memory formation after mild COVID-19. In TCRdb, the 5' RACE reads were re-called with MiXCR into one record per CDR3 protein. Of nearly 350,000 distinct CDR3 sequences in the sample, 10% to 15% were seen once. The sequenced sample consisted of PBMCs or a T cell subset sorted from them (not recorded which). Source of these receptors: a young man who had mild COVID-19 (a few samples of this study predate the infection). Cell type and time point are not known.

This chain links TRBV28 with TRBJ1-3; D remains unclear. The V end lost 5 bases, the J end lost 0 bases, and 8 bases lay between the germline ends. The CDR3 loop spans 14 amino acids. Germline values: CDR1 MDHEN, CDR2 SYDVKM. CDR3 bases: TGTGCCAGCAGTCAAGGGTTCTCTGGAAACACCATATATTTT. This gives the protein CASSQGFSGNTIYF.

The rearrangement uses TRBV6-2 or TRBV6-3 and TRBJ2-2; D gene ambiguous. CDR1 is MNHEY and CDR2 is SVGEGT in the germline V gene. The V end lost 7 bases, the J end lost 0 bases, and 12 bases lay between the germline ends. The CDR3 contains 15 residues. The CDR3 region has the DNA TGTGCCAGCACGGACGCCCTGCCGAACACCGGGGAGCTGTTTTTT. As protein: CASTDALPNTGELFF.

In this sample, this clonotype turned up a few times. The genes are TRBV29-1 and TRBJ2-3; 14 bases align to TRBD2. CDR3 length equals 14 residues. The V and J ends lost 7 bases and 5 bases, in that order; junction bases with no gene match: 5. From germline, CDR1 is SQVTM and CDR2 ANQGSEA. This CDR3 is CSARLAGGQDTQYF. DNA for the CDR3: TGCAGCGCGAGACTAGCGGGGGGGCAAGATACGCAGTATTTT.

The chain links TRBV11-3 to TRBJ2-3, with D hard to call. Germline lookup yields CDR1 SGHNT and CDR2 YENEEA. The CDR3 consists of 16 residues. Trimming cost V 5 bases and J 0 bases, with 15 bases left between them. CDR3: CASSARKSGSTDTQYF. The CDR3 coding sequence is TGTGCCAGCAGCGCCCGTAAATCGGGTAGCACAGATACGCAGTATTTT.

The J gene is TRBJ1-5, the V gene TRBV4-1, with D unclear. The V end lost 2 bases, the J end lost 6 bases, and 17 bases lay between the germline ends. The length of the CDR3 is 16 residues. The germline CDR1 and CDR2 sequences are MGHRA and YSYEKL. The CDR3: CASSQSPGVTGQPQHF. CDR3 sequence (DNA): TGCGCCAGCAGCCAAAGCCCGGGAGTCACGGGTCAGCCCCAGCATTTT.

This clonotype was counted a few times. This chain uses TRBV11-2 with TRBJ2-2, with D hard to call. CDR3 length equals 14 residues. Germline V lookup: CDR1 SGHAT, CDR2 FQNNGV. Trimming shortened V by 1 base and J by 4 bases, and 7 bases separated the two germline ends. The CDR3 nucleotides read TGTGCCAGCAGCTTAGGCTGGGCCACCGGGGAGCTGTTTTTT. Amino acids: CASSLGWATGELFF. The full variable domain, in which reference TRBV11-2 and TRBJ2-2 provide the parts outside the CDR3, is EAGVAQSPRYKIIEKRQSVAFWCNPISGHATLYWYQQILGQGPKLLIQFQNNGVVDDSQLPKDRFSAERLKGVDSTLKIQPAKLEDSAVYLCASSLGWATGELFFGEGSRLTVL.

This clonotype showed up many times. The V call is TRBV7-9, the J call TRBJ1-4; 8 bases map to TRBD1. The CDR3 spans 15 residues. Germline lookup yields CDR1 SEHNR and CDR2 FQNEAQ (reference sequence). The V gene end was trimmed by 6 bases and the J gene end by 5 bases; junction bases not matched to a gene: 8. This chain's CDR3 is CASSPQGARNEKLFF. As DNA, the CDR3 is TGTGCCAGCAGTCCTCAGGGGGCGAGAAATGAAAAACTGTTTTTT.

The sample holds many counts of this clonotype. The chain recombines TRBV11-2 with TRBJ2-7, with a tentative D call TRBD2 (7 bases). This CDR3 comprises 14 residues. Looked up from germline, CDR1 is SGHAT and CDR2 is FQNNGV. The V end was cut by 4 bases, the J end by 2 bases, with 12 bases between. The CDR3 reads CASSSGGPTYEQYF. Here the CDR3 DNA reads TGTGCCAGCAGCTCCGGGGGGCCAACCTACGAGCAGTACTTC.

The sample holds many counts of this clonotype. CDR3 DNA: TGTGCCAGCAGGCCTTCCGGTGGGGATGGCTACACCTTC. It translates to CASRPSGGDGYTF. V gene TRBV6-5 combines with J gene TRBJ1-2, with D hard to call. V lost 6 bases and J 6 bases, leaving 14 bases between the germline ends. The CDR3 sequence is 13 residues long. Germline CDR1 MNHEY, CDR2 SVGAGI.

The chain employs TRBV6-6 and TRBJ2-1; TRBD2 aligns across 15 bases. The ends lost 8 bases at V and 4 bases at J; junction bases unmatched: 6. This CDR3 has 16 residues. The germline gives CDR1 MNHNY, CDR2 SVGAGI (reference sequence). The CDR3 DNA sequence: TGTGCCAGCCGCCGGACTAGCGGGGGGGGATACAATGAGCAGTTCTTC. The encoded protein is CASRRTSGGGYNEQFF.

Only a few counts were recorded for this clonotype. The rearrangement uses TRBV7-6 and TRBJ1-1, with D possibly matching TRBD1 (5 bases). V shed 7 bases and J shed 4 bases, with 22 bases lying between them. From germline, CDR1 is SGHVS and CDR2 FNYEAQ. This CDR3 region has 16 residues. Here the CDR3 reads CASISLTGTRGTEAFF. In DNA form, the CDR3 reads TGTGCCAGCATCTCCCTAACCGGGACGCGAGGCACTGAAGCTTTCTTT.

The gene calls are TRBV7-9 and TRBJ2-7, with 10 bases matching TRBD1. This CDR3 comprises 14 residues. Germline CDR1 reads SEHNR; CDR2 reads FQNEAQ (reference sequence). The ends lost 5 bases at V and 6 bases at J; junction bases unmatched: 7. CDR3 sequence: CASSPWDRGAEQYF. As DNA, the CDR3 is TGTGCCAGCAGCCCGTGGGACAGGGGCGCCGAGCAGTACTTC.

The chain employs TRBV18 and TRBJ2-3; 8 bases map to TRBD2. This CDR3 is built from 15 residues. CDR1 KGHSH and CDR2 LQKENI come from the germline V gene. J was trimmed by 5 bases and V by 3 bases; bases with no gene match: 7. The CDR3 nucleotides are TGTGCCAGCTCACCGATGGCGGGGGGTCAAGATACGCAGTATTTT. It translates to CASSPMAGGQDTQYF. The full variable domain, rest sourced from reference TRBV18 and TRBJ2-3, is NAGVMQNPRHLVRRRGQEARLRCSPMKGHSHVYWYRQLPEEGLKFMVYLQKENIIDESGMPKERFSAEFPKEGPSILRIQQVVRGDSAAYFCASSPMAGGQDTQYFGPGTRLTVL.

This clonotype came up many times. The V and J genes are TRBV28 and TRBJ2-7; 9 nucleotides line up with TRBD1. The CDR3 runs 15 residues. The V and J ends lost 6 bases and 5 bases, in that order; junction bases with no gene match: 11. Germline values: CDR1 MDHEN, CDR2 SYDVKM. The CDR3 nucleotides are TGTGCCAGCAGCCCTTCCCGGGACAGGGTCAACGAGCAGTACGTC. It translates to CASSPSRDRVNEQYV.

The chain combines TRBV9 with TRBJ2-5; possibly TRBD2 for D (5 bases). V dropped 3 bases and J dropped 5 bases, with 17 bases sitting between them. There are 15 residues in the CDR3. CDR1 is SGDLS and CDR2 is YYNGEE in the germline V gene. CDR3 DNA: TGTGCCAGCAGCGCGGAGGAAGGAAGCTGGGAGACCCAGTACTTC. Protein sequence: CASSAEEGSWETQYF.

The chain recombines TRBV5-6 with TRBJ2-5; D gene ambiguous. Trimming took off 1 base at V and 5 bases at J, with 6 bases between the two ends. The V gene's germline CDR1 is SGHDT and CDR2 YYEEEE. The length of the CDR3 is 12 residues. The CDR3 is CASSLRRETQYF. The CDR3 DNA sequence: TGTGCCAGCAGCTTGCGGCGGGAGACCCAGTACTTC.